Each of the 32 T cell receptor beta chains below was sequenced from the same sample in a study of cytomegalovirus exposure and HLA in healthy donors. With 60 Vbeta and 13 Jbeta primers, the PCR was carried out. This table comes from immunoSEQ multiplex PCR, and its TCRdb copy is limited to in-frame clones, with some not included. Found here are tens of thousands of clones, 70% to 75% of them singletons; the top ten hold 6.2%. The sequenced sample consisted of PBMCs. These TCRs come from a woman aged 45 to 65 in good health and CMV-seropositive.

The chain is built from TRBV27 and TRBJ2-7; D is possibly TRBD2 (5 bases). The ends were cut back, 0 bases at V and 5 bases at J, with 11 bases in the middle. This CDR3 region has 14 residues. Per the germline V gene, CDR1 is MNHEY and CDR2 is SMNVEV (reference sequence). The CDR3 reads CASSLSGGAHEQYF. CDR3 coding DNA: TGTGCCAGCAGTTTATCAGGAGGAGCCCACGAGCAGTACTTC.

The chain uses TRBV9 and TRBJ2-1, with TRBD2 matching 7 bases. Germline V gene lookup returns CDR1 SGDLS and CDR2 YYNGEE. The CDR3 runs 16 residues. The V gene end was trimmed by 0 bases and the J gene end by 8 bases; junction bases not matched to a gene: 11. In DNA form, the CDR3 reads TGTGCCAGCAGCGTAGAGGCGGGAGTCACGGGCGATGAGCAGTTCTTC. Its protein product is CASSVEAGVTGDEQFF.

The CDR3 reads CASSSGLNDEQFF. In nucleotides, the CDR3 is TGTGCCAGCAGCTCGGGACTGAATGATGAGCAGTTCTTC. This chain connects TRBV7-9 to TRBJ2-1; tentatively, D is TRBD2 (6 bases). Germline assignment: CDR1 SEHNR and CDR2 FQNEAQ (reference sequence). The CDR3 has 13 amino acids. V gave up 4 bases and J gave up 8 bases, with 12 bases separating them.

In its sample, this clone was seen a few times. The chain combines TRBV6-6 with TRBJ1-1; no reliable D call. The V end was cut by 8 bases, the J end by 1 base, with 11 bases between. This CDR3 is built from 13 residues. Germline V gene sequence: CDR1 MNHNY, CDR2 SVGAGI (reference sequence). CDR3 sequence: CASSKPGNTEAFF. DNA of the CDR3: TGTGCCAGCTCCAAACCCGGGAACACTGAAGCTTTCTTT.

This clone was seen only a few times. The CDR3 sequence: CASSFLFGEQFF. Here the CDR3 DNA reads TGTGCCAGCAGCTTCCTATTTGGTGAGCAGTTCTTC. This rearrangement joins TRBV7-6 to TRBJ2-1; unclear D gene. The V end was cut by 3 bases, the J end by 9 bases, with 9 bases between. In germline, CDR1 is SGHVS, CDR2 FNYEAQ. The CDR3 sequence is 12 residues long.

The table lists this clone with a few counts. This chain joins TRBV7-9 and TRBJ2-5, with a possible D match to TRBD2 (6 bases). Trimming removed 5 bases at V and 2 bases at J, with 12 bases between. The germline gives CDR1 SEHNR, CDR2 FQNEAQ (reference sequence). The CDR3 is 14 amino acids. The CDR3 DNA reads as TGTGCCAGCAGCCCGAGGGACTTTCAAGAGACCCAGTACTTC. Translation gives CASSPRDFQETQYF. Based on the CDR3 plus reference TRBV7-9 and TRBJ2-5, the full variable domain is DTGVSQNPRHKITKRGQNVTFRCDPISEHNRLYWYRQTLGQGPEFLTYFQNEAQLEKSRLLSDRFSAERPKGSFSTLEIQRTEQGDSAMYLCASSPRDFQETQYFGPGTRLLVL.

The genes are TRBV6-5 and TRBJ2-2, with a tentative D call TRBD2 (5 bases). Germline-derived CDR1 and CDR2 are MNHEY and SVGAGI. Trimming removed 7 bases at V and 4 bases at J, with 16 bases between. This CDR3 is built from 15 residues. CDR3 in DNA: TGTGCCAGCACCGCCCAGGCGGGTCTCACCGGGGAGCTGTTTTTT. It encodes CASTAQAGLTGELFF.

The chain is built from TRBV18 and TRBJ1-2, with 7 nucleotides matching TRBD1. Germline V gene data show CDR1 as KGHSH and CDR2 as LQKENI. V dropped 2 bases and J dropped 3; count of bases not matched to a gene: 6. The CDR3 is 15 residues long. As DNA, the CDR3 is TGTGCCAGCTCACCAATATCAGGGGGAGACTATGGCTACACCTTC. Protein product: CASSPISGGDYGYTF. Variable domain in full (rest from reference TRBV18 and TRBJ1-2): NAGVMQNPRHLVRRRGQEARLRCSPMKGHSHVYWYRQLPEEGLKFMVYLQKENIIDESGMPKERFSAEFPKEGPSILRIQQVVRGDSAAYFCASSPISGGDYGYTFGSGTRLTVV.

The chain links TRBV2 to TRBJ2-1, with 9 bases fitting TRBD2. This CDR3 region has 14 residues. CDR1 is SNHLY, CDR2 FYNNEI, per germline. J lost 6 bases, V lost 6 bases, and 6 bases had no gene match. CDR3 amino acids: CASSRLAGINEQFF. The CDR3 bases are TGTGCCAGCAGCCGGCTAGCGGGAATCAATGAGCAGTTCTTC.

This clone has just a few counts. V gene TRBV2 combines with J gene TRBJ2-7; D perhaps matches TRBD2 (5 bases). Germline CDR1 SNHLY, CDR2 FYNNEI. The CDR3 extends over 14 amino acids. V lost 8 bases, J lost 2 bases, and 16 bases lay in between. The CDR3 is CASSLLGAAYEQYF. The CDR3 nucleotides are TGTGCCAGCTCCCTATTAGGAGCGGCCTACGAGCAGTACTTC.

The V and J genes are TRBV5-4 and TRBJ1-1; 8 nucleotides match TRBD1. CDR1 and CDR2 from the germline V gene are SGHNT and YYREEE (reference sequence). V was clipped by 1 base and J by 10 bases; unmatched bases: 9. The CDR3 consists of 14 residues. In DNA, the CDR3 is TGTGCCAGCAGCTTGCCCATCCAGGGGGCAGGAGCTTTCTTT. It specifies CASSLPIQGAGAFF. Full variable domain (outside the CDR3, taken from reference TRBV5-4 and TRBJ1-1): ETGVTQSPTHLIKTRGQQVTLRCSSQSGHNTVSWYQQALGQGPQFIFQYYREEENGRGNFPPRFSGLQFPNYSSELNVNALELDDSALYLCASSLPIQGAGAFFGQGTRLTVV.

This chain links TRBV29-1 with TRBJ1-5, with D uncertain. The germline V gene encodes CDR1 SQVTM and CDR2 ANQGSEA. CDR3 length equals 13 residues. V was shortened by 6 bases and J by 3 bases, with 12 bases between the two germline ends. The CDR3 reads CSVGTELNQPQHF. The DNA for the CDR3 is TGCAGCGTAGGAACGGAGCTCAATCAGCCCCAGCATTTT. Complete variable domain (other parts from reference TRBV29-1 and TRBJ1-5): SAVISQKPSRDICQRGTSLTIQCQVDSQVTMMFWYRQQPGQSLTLIATANQGSEATYESGFVIDKFPISRPNLTFSTLTVSNMSPEDSSIYLCSVGTELNQPQHFGDGTRLSIL.

This chain joins TRBV19 and TRBJ1-5; D may be TRBD1 (6 bases). This CDR3 comprises 17 residues. V gave up 4 bases and J gave up 2 bases, with 18 bases separating them. Germline-derived CDR1 and CDR2 are LNHDA and SQIVND (reference sequence). CDR3 nucleotides: TGTGCCAGTAGTACCCCTCCACAGGGTATCGGCAATCAGCCCCAGCATTTT. It yields the protein CASSTPPQGIGNQPQHF.

The genes are TRBV10-3 and TRBJ2-1; 8 nucleotides align to TRBD2. The V gene end was trimmed by 10 bases and the J gene end by 8 bases; junction bases not matched to a gene: 13. Germline V gene lookup returns CDR1 ENHRY and CDR2 SYGVKD. This CDR3 region has 14 residues. This CDR3 is CATQGTSGSDEQFF. CDR3 nucleotide sequence: TGTGCCACGCAGGGTACCAGCGGGAGTGATGAGCAGTTCTTC.

This clone came up a few times. The chain has TRBV6-5 and TRBJ1-2, with D hard to call. Looked up from germline, CDR1 is MNHEY and CDR2 is SVGAGI. Trimming stripped 3 bases from V and 7 bases from J, with 18 bases between. CDR3 length: 15 residues. In DNA form, the CDR3 reads TGTGCCAGCAGTTATAATCCGGTCGACAACCTTGGCTACACCTTC. As protein: CASSYNPVDNLGYTF.

The gene calls are TRBV5-1 and TRBJ1-5, with TRBD1 matching 8 bases. The V segment lost 4 bases and the J segment 0 bases; nucleotides outside the gene matches: 3. CDR1 and CDR2 (germline): SGHRS, YFSETQ. The CDR3 contains 15 residues. The CDR3 sequence is CASSPGGLSNQPQHF. For the CDR3, the DNA is TGCGCCAGCAGCCCAGGGGGCCTTAGCAATCAGCCCCAGCATTTT. The variable domain in full, completed from reference TRBV5-1 and TRBJ1-5, reads KAGVTQTPRYLIKTRGQQVTLSCSPISGHRSVSWYQQTPGQGLQFLFEYFSETQRNKGNFPGRFSGRQFSNSRSEMNVSTLELGDSALYLCASSPGGLSNQPQHFGDGTRLSIL.

This chain joins TRBV7-9 and TRBJ2-7; 12 bases fit TRBD1. The CDR3 totals 16 residues. Per germline, CDR1 SEHNR and CDR2 FQNEAQ (reference sequence). V trimming: 5 bases; J trimming: 3 bases; junction bases outside the gene matches: 8. The CDR3 nucleotides read TGTGCCAGCAGCCCAACCCGGGACAGGGGGCTCTACGAGCAGTACTTC. It codes for CASSPTRDRGLYEQYF. The full variable domain, with the rest looked up from reference TRBV7-9 and TRBJ2-7, is DTGVSQNPRHKITKRGQNVTFRCDPISEHNRLYWYRQTLGQGPEFLTYFQNEAQLEKSRLLSDRFSAERPKGSFSTLEIQRTEQGDSAMYLCASSPTRDRGLYEQYFGPGTRLTVT.

V gene TRBV30 combines with J gene TRBJ1-3, with D unresolved. The CDR3 is made up of 14 amino acids. Germline V gene sequence: CDR1 GTSNPN, CDR2 SVGIG (reference sequence). Trimming removed 0 bases at V and 7 bases at J, with 13 bases between. CDR3 nucleotides: TGTGCCTGGAGTGTACTAGGAGGGTGGAACACCATATATTTT. Encoded protein: CAWSVLGGWNTIYF.

This chain uses TRBV6-6 with TRBJ1-2; 7 bases map to TRBD1. V lost 4 bases and J lost 3; bases outside the gene matches: 2. Germline CDR1 and CDR2: MNHNY and SVGAGI (reference sequence). This CDR3 has 13 residues. CDR3 amino acids: CASSSGTDYGYTF. Written as DNA, the CDR3 is TGTGCCAGCAGTTCCGGGACAGACTATGGCTACACCTTC.

This sequence joins TRBV6-6 and TRBJ2-7; 11 nucleotides match TRBD1. The CDR3 consists of 14 residues. Germline CDR1 MNHNY, CDR2 SVGAGI (reference sequence). The trim removed 9 bases at V and 2 bases at J, leaving 6 bases unmatched. This chain's CDR3 is CASSKGQGAYEQYF. The CDR3 DNA reads as TGTGCCAGTTCAAAGGGACAGGGGGCCTACGAGCAGTACTTC.

This clone was found a few times. The genes are TRBV4-1 and TRBJ1-1, with 9 bases lining up with TRBD1. The V segment lost 3 bases and the J segment 6 bases; nucleotides outside the gene matches: 11. The CDR3 is made up of 16 amino acids. Germline CDR1 MGHRA, CDR2 YSYEKL. The CDR3 nucleotides are TGCGCCAGCAGCCACGTCCCGGGACAGGGATCCGCTGAAGCTTTCTTT. Translating gives CASSHVPGQGSAEAFF.

This sequence joins TRBV2 and TRBJ1-2; D remains unclear. The V end was cut by 6 bases, the J end by 6 bases, with 14 bases between. From germline, CDR1 is SNHLY and CDR2 FYNNEI. The CDR3 loop spans 13 amino acids. DNA for the CDR3: TGTGCCAGCAGCCTACAGCACTCCGATGGCTACACCTTC. It codes for CASSLQHSDGYTF.

The J gene is TRBJ2-3, the V gene TRBV30, with D maybe TRBD1 (5 bases). The CDR3 extends over 14 amino acids. Germline values: CDR1 GTSNPN, CDR2 SVGIG (reference sequence). Between the trimmed V and J ends, which lost 5 bases and 6 bases, there was a span of 18 bases. CDR3 in amino acids: CAWGPGGPGDTQYF. DNA for the CDR3: TGTGCCTGGGGACCCGGTGGTCCAGGGGATACGCAGTATTTT.

This clone was seen only a few times. The chain couples TRBV10-2 to TRBJ2-7; 13 bases are shared with TRBD2. Trimming at V came to 5 bases and at J to 4 bases, leaving 11 bases not matched to a gene. The CDR3 loop spans 17 amino acids. The germline gives CDR1 WSHSY, CDR2 SAAADI. The CDR3 DNA is TGCGCCAGCAGTAGACTAGCGGGAGGTCCAACCAATTACGAGCAGTACTTC. Its protein product is CASSRLAGGPTNYEQYF.

This clone showed up just a few times. The rearrangement uses TRBV5-6 and TRBJ1-4; the match to TRBD1 covers 8 bases. The V gene's germline CDR1 is SGHDT and CDR2 YYEEEE. The V and J ends lost 4 bases and 7 bases, in that order; junction bases with no gene match: 21. The CDR3 spans 19 residues. The CDR3 region has the DNA TGTGCCAGCAGCCCCGGGGACAGGTCAATCTCTACCCTTAGTGAAAAACTGTTTTTT. This sequence encodes CASSPGDRSISTLSEKLFF.

This clone was observed a handful of times. The chain links TRBV13 to TRBJ2-5; D is possibly TRBD2 (6 bases). Trimming took off 3 bases at V and 7 bases at J, with 12 bases between the two ends. Germline assignment: CDR1 PRHDT and CDR2 FYEKMQ (reference sequence). The CDR3 extends over 13 amino acids. CDR3 loop: CASSFVGRGTQYF. CDR3 nucleotide sequence: TGTGCCAGCAGCTTCGTCGGGAGAGGGACCCAGTACTTC.

The chain couples TRBV28 to TRBJ2-5; 8 nucleotides match TRBD1. The ends lost 7 bases at V and 5 bases at J; junction bases unmatched: 15. The CDR3 runs to 16 residues. CDR1 is MDHEN and CDR2 is SYDVKM in the germline V gene. This chain's CDR3 is CASTQDRARGGETQYF. The CDR3 DNA is TGTGCCAGCACTCAGGACAGGGCGCGGGGTGGGGAGACCCAGTACTTC.

The V gene is TRBV5-8, the J gene TRBJ2-7, with 11 bases identical to TRBD1. Germline loops: CDR1 SGHTS, CDR2 YDEGEE. V lost 4 bases to trimming and J lost 4 bases; unmatched junction nucleotides: 4. This CDR3 region has 14 residues. DNA of the CDR3: TGTGCCAGCAGCCGGGACAGGGGGAGGTACGAGCAGTACTTC. Amino acids: CASSRDRGRYEQYF.

The V call is TRBV29-1, the J call TRBJ2-4; TRBD2 matches 8 bases. V dropped 6 bases and J dropped 8; count of bases not matched to a gene: 12. CDR3 size: 14 residues. Germline-derived CDR1 and CDR2 are SQVTM and ANQGSEA. CDR3 sequence reads: CSVGGLAGNDIQYF. The CDR3 DNA reads as TGCAGCGTCGGAGGTCTAGCGGGCAATGACATTCAGTACTTC.

J is TRBJ1-3 and V is TRBV6-1, with D uncertain. V was cut by 8 bases and J by 7 bases, with 9 bases left in between. Germline loops: CDR1 MNHNS, CDR2 SASEGT. The length of the CDR3 is 11 residues. CDR3 DNA sequence: TGTGCCAGCCAGCGGCAGAACACCATATATTTT. Its protein is CASQRQNTIYF.

The rearrangement links TRBV18 to TRBJ1-2; 8 bases are shared with TRBD1. Per the germline V gene, CDR1 is KGHSH and CDR2 is LQKENI. J lost 4 bases, V lost 8 bases, and 6 bases had no gene match. This CDR3 is built from 13 residues. This CDR3 reads CASRGTGTYGYTF. The CDR3 DNA follows: TGTGCCAGCCGCGGGACAGGCACCTATGGCTACACCTTC. The variable domain in full, with the rest retrieved from reference TRBV18 and TRBJ1-2, is NAGVMQNPRHLVRRRGQEARLRCSPMKGHSHVYWYRQLPEEGLKFMVYLQKENIIDESGMPKERFSAEFPKEGPSILRIQQVVRGDSAAYFCASRGTGTYGYTFGSGTRLTVV.

The chain joins TRBV28 to TRBJ2-2, with TRBD2 matching over 14 bases. V lost 6 bases, J lost 5 bases, and 8 bases stayed unmatched. Germline V gene sequence: CDR1 MDHEN, CDR2 SYDVKM. The CDR3 sequence is 17 residues long. CDR3 nucleotides: TGTGCCAGCAGCACCGGGACTAGCGGGAGAAGGACCGGGGAGCTGTTTTTT. It specifies CASSTGTSGRRTGELFF.